Shown below are 20 T cell receptor beta chains from a single sample sequenced in a study of blood T cell repertoires in COVID-19 (dated by TCRdb to the early 2020s). Library generation was performed with the immunoSEQ multiplex PCR assay. The table was pulled from immuneACCESS by TCRdb, which kept in-frame rearrangements only. Such tables lose some clones; where checked, under half of the loss comes from unresolved V genes, and the rest has no known cause. The sample profile shows about 200,000 clones; more than 75% of them were found once. Approximately 5% of the sample lies in the top ten. The specimen was peripheral blood. These receptors all stem from a woman aged 80 or older with acute or convalescent COVID-19.

CDR3: CASSQEAGYPTASYGYTF. CDR3 in DNA: TGCGCCAGCAGCCAAGAGGCAGGGTATCCCACGGCGAGCTATGGCTACACCTTC. The gene calls are TRBV4-3 and TRBJ1-2; a possible D gene is TRBD1 (5 bases). V was shortened by 0 bases and J by 4 bases, with 21 bases between the two germline ends. The CDR3 extends over 18 amino acids. The germline CDR1 and CDR2 sequences are LGHNA and YSLEER.

For the CDR3, the DNA is TGTGCCAGTAGGTCCCCGAAGACAGTAAACACCGGGGAGCTGTTTTTT. This sequence encodes CASRSPKTVNTGELFF. V is TRBV19 and J is TRBJ2-2, with D perhaps matching TRBD1 (5 bases). Trimming took off 6 bases at V and 2 bases at J, with 16 bases between the two ends. Germline loops: CDR1 LNHDA, CDR2 SQIVND (reference sequence). This CDR3 contains 16 residues.

The gene calls are TRBV18 and TRBJ1-3, with TRBD1 matching over 8 bases. The CDR3 is made up of 16 amino acids. Germline CDR1 is KGHSH and CDR2 is LQKENI. V dropped 0 bases and J dropped 5; count of bases not matched to a gene: 6. CDR3 DNA sequence: TGTGCCAGCTCACCACCCGTCGACAGGGGAAGAAACACCATATATTTT. Its translation: CASSPPVDRGRNTIYF.

The chain is built from TRBV6-5 and TRBJ2-1; 10 bases line up with TRBD2. The germline V gene has CDR1 MNHEY and CDR2 SVGAGI. This CDR3 comprises 16 residues. The trim removed 4 bases at V and 4 bases at J, leaving 7 bases unmatched. The CDR3 reads CASSSPGLASYNEQFF. The CDR3 region has the DNA TGTGCCAGCAGTTCACCGGGACTAGCGAGTTACAATGAGCAGTTCTTC.

V usage is TRBV3-1 (or the pseudogene TRBV3-2) and J usage is TRBJ1-1; D ambiguous. Trimming cost V 0 bases and J 10 bases, with 12 bases left between them. CDR1 LGHDT and CDR2 YNNKEL come from the germline V gene (reference sequence). The CDR3 loop spans 13 amino acids. The CDR3 sequence is CASSQESRGAAFF. In nucleotides, the CDR3 is TGTGCCAGCAGCCAAGAAAGTCGGGGAGCAGCTTTCTTT.

The count of this clone is one. The V gene is TRBV18, the J gene TRBJ1-1; 9 bases are a match to TRBD1. Per germline, CDR1 KGHSH and CDR2 LQKENI. There are 15 residues in the CDR3. V lost 2 bases to trimming and J lost 2 bases; unmatched junction nucleotides: 3. CDR3 sequence (DNA): TGTGCCAGCTCACCAAGGACAGGGGATAACACTGAAGCTTTCTTT. This codes for CASSPRTGDNTEAFF.

This chain uses TRBV27 with TRBJ1-5; a weak D match, TRBD1 (6 bases). V lost 5 bases and J 7 bases, leaving 12 bases between the germline ends. CDR1 and CDR2 (germline): MNHEY, SMNVEV (reference sequence). The CDR3 loop spans 13 amino acids. The CDR3 spells CASSLGAKQPQHF. Written as DNA, the CDR3 is TGTGCCAGCAGTCTGGGGGCGAAGCAGCCCCAGCATTTT.

The CDR3 sequence: CASSFRGLAGVGLTDTQYF. The CDR3 DNA is TGTGCCAGCAGCTTTCGTGGCCTAGCGGGAGTTGGGCTCACAGATACGCAGTATTTT. The chain couples TRBV7-2 to TRBJ2-3; 10 positions match TRBD2. Germline values: CDR1 SGHTA, CDR2 FQGNSA. This CDR3 comprises 19 residues. V lost 3 bases and J lost 2; bases outside the gene matches: 14.

The V call is TRBV5-6, the J call TRBJ2-7, with 11 bases identical to TRBD1. The germline gives CDR1 SGHDT, CDR2 YYEEEE. V dropped 5 bases and J dropped 7; count of bases not matched to a gene: 8. This CDR3 is built from 14 residues. Here the CDR3 DNA reads TGTGCCAGCAGATTCCAGGACAGGGGGCATGAGCAGTACTTC. It encodes CASRFQDRGHEQYF.

The chain is built from TRBV6-5 and TRBJ2-7, with D possibly being TRBD2 (6 bases). The CDR3 has 14 amino acids. Germline CDR1 is MNHEY and CDR2 is SVGAGI. V lost 7 bases and J lost 0, with 13 bases in between. The DNA for the CDR3 is TGTGCCAGCACCCGGGACTCCCGCTCCTACGAGCAGTACTTC. Residues: CASTRDSRSYEQYF.

This clone has just one count. The chain couples TRBV5-1 to TRBJ1-1; TRBD1 is a possible D gene (6 bases). Trimming stripped 4 bases from V and 1 base from J, with 14 bases between. CDR1 and CDR2 from the germline V gene are SGHRS and YFSETQ. This CDR3 contains 15 residues. For the CDR3, the DNA is TGCGCCAGCAGCAAGCAACAGGGAACGAACACTGAAGCTTTCTTT. It specifies CASSKQQGTNTEAFF.

In DNA form, the CDR3 reads TGTGCCAGCAGCGCGGCCCGGGACACCAAATCCGACACCGGGGAGCTGTTTTTT. It codes for CASSAARDTKSDTGELFF. The rearrangement uses TRBV5-6 and TRBJ2-2; tentatively, D is TRBD1 (6 bases). CDR1 and CDR2 from the germline V gene are SGHDT and YYEEEE. Trimming took 4 bases from V and 3 from J, leaving 22 bases between them. The CDR3 extends over 18 amino acids.

The chain recombines TRBV18 with TRBJ1-6; unclear D gene. There are 16 residues in the CDR3. In germline, CDR1 is KGHSH, CDR2 LQKENI. Deletions cut 3 bases from V and 5 bases from J, with 14 bases between. In nucleotides, the CDR3 is TGTGCCAGCTCACCTGACTCGATTCTCAATAATTCACCCCTCCACTTT. Its translation is CASSPDSILNNSPLHF.

This sequence joins TRBV19 and TRBJ2-5; 10 bases agree with TRBD1. The germline V gene encodes CDR1 LNHDA and CDR2 SQIVND (reference sequence). The CDR3 runs to 17 residues. J was trimmed by 2 bases and V by 1 base; bases with no gene match: 7. The CDR3 bases are TGTGCCAGTAGTATAGCGGAAGACAGGGGGCTACAAGAGACCCAGTACTTC. Translating gives CASSIAEDRGLQETQYF.

The rearrangement uses TRBV27 and TRBJ2-3; D gene unclear. The germline V gene encodes CDR1 MNHEY and CDR2 SMNVEV (reference sequence). V lost 6 bases, J lost 0 bases, and 16 bases lay in between. CDR3 length equals 16 residues. As DNA, the CDR3 is TGTGCCAGCAGGTCCCCTTCGAGATCTAGCACAGATACGCAGTATTTT. This codes for CASRSPSRSSTDTQYF.

Of note for this clone: The same CDR3 is also encoded by other DNA sequences in this sample. The V and J genes are TRBV5-4 and TRBJ2-1; 7 positions match TRBD2. The V gene end was trimmed by 0 bases and the J gene end by 0 bases; junction bases not matched to a gene: 0. Per the germline V gene, CDR1 is SGHNT and CDR2 is YYREEE (reference sequence). The CDR3 has 15 amino acids. The CDR3, as DNA: TGTGCCAGCAGCTTGGGGACTAGCTCCTACAATGAGCAGTTCTTC. Its translation is CASSLGTSSYNEQFF. Variable domain in full (rest from reference TRBV5-4 and TRBJ2-1): ETGVTQSPTHLIKTRGQQVTLRCSSQSGHNTVSWYQQALGQGPQFIFQYYREEENGRGNFPPRFSGLQFPNYSSELNVNALELDDSALYLCASSLGTSSYNEQFFGPGTRLTVL.

The chain combines TRBV28 with TRBJ1-2; D perhaps matches TRBD1 (6 bases). V lost 6 bases and J lost 5, with 13 bases in between. CDR3 length equals 13 residues. Germline V gives CDR1 MDHEN, CDR2 SYDVKM. In nucleotides, the CDR3 is TGTGCCAGCAGGAGAGGGGGGGTATATGGCTACACCTTC. Residues: CASRRGGVYGYTF.

The V and J genes are TRBV7-2 and TRBJ1-2; 7 bases agree with TRBD1. CDR3 size: 14 residues. Trimming took 5 bases from V and 8 from J; bases not matched to a gene: 11. Germline V gene sequence: CDR1 SGHTA, CDR2 FQGNSA. The CDR3 DNA sequence: TGTGCCAGCAGCCCGTCCCGGGACAGCCCCGGCTACACCTTC. As protein: CASSPSRDSPGYTF.

This chain links TRBV5-1 with TRBJ2-3; a possible D gene is TRBD2 (5 bases). Per germline, CDR1 SGHRS and CDR2 YFSETQ. This CDR3 is built from 15 residues. V lost 2 bases and J 0 bases, leaving 10 bases between the germline ends. CDR3 in amino acids: CASSLRRGSTDTQYF. DNA of the CDR3: TGCGCCAGCAGCTTACGACGGGGAAGCACAGATACGCAGTATTTT.

The CDR3 sequence is CASSFQPAQQETQYF. The DNA for the CDR3 is TGTGCCAGCAGTTTCCAACCAGCGCAACAAGAGACCCAGTACTTC. This sequence joins TRBV28 and TRBJ2-5; no clear D. CDR1 is MDHEN, CDR2 SYDVKM, per germline. The V end was cut by 3 bases, the J end by 2 bases, with 13 bases between. This CDR3 is 15 amino acids long.